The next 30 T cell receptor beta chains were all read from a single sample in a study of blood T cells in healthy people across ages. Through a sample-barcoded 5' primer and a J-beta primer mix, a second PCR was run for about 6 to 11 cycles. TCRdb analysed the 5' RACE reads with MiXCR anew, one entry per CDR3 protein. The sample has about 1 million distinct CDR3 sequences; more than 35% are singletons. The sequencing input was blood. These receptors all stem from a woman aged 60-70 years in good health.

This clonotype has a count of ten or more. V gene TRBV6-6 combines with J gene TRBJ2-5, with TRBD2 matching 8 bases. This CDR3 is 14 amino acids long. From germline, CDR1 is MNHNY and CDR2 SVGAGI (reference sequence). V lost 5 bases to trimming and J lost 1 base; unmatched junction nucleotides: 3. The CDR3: CASSPTSGQETQYF. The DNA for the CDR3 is TGTGCCAGCAGTCCTACTAGCGGCCAAGAGACCCAGTACTTC.

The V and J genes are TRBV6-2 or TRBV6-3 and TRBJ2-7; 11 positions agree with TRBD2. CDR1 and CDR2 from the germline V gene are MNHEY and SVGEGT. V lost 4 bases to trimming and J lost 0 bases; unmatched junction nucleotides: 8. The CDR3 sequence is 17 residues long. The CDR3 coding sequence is TGTGCCAGCAGTTCCGGGACTAGCGGCTTGATCTCCTACGAGCAGTACTTC. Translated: CASSSGTSGLISYEQYF.

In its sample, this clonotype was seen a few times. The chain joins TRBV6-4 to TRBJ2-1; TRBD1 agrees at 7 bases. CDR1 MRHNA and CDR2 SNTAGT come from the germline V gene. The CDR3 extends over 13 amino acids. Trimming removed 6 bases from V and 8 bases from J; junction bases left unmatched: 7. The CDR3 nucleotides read TGTGCCAGCAGCGTAATAGGGGGCTATGAGCAGTTCTTC. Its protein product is CASSVIGGYEQFF.

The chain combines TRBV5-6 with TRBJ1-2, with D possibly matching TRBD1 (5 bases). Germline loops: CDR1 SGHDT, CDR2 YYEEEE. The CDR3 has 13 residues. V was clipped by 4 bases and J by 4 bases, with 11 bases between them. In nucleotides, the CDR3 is TGTGCCAGCAGCCGGGGACGGTCCTATGGCTACACCTTC. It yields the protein CASSRGRSYGYTF.

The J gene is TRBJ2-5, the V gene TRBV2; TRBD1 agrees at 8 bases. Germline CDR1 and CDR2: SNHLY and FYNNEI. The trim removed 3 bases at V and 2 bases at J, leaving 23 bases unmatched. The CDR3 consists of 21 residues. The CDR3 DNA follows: TGTGCCAGCAGTGAGTGGGCCCAAGTTCCCTCGCCGGGACAGGTTCAAGAGACCCAGTACTTC. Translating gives CASSEWAQVPSPGQVQETQYF.

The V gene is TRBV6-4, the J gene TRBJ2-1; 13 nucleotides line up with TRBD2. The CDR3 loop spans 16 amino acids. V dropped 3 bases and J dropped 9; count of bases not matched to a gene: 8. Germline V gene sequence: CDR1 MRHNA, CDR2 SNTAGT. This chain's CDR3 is CASSEGGLAGPGEQFF. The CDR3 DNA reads TGTGCCAGCAGTGAGGGGGGACTAGCGGGACCGGGTGAGCAGTTCTTC.

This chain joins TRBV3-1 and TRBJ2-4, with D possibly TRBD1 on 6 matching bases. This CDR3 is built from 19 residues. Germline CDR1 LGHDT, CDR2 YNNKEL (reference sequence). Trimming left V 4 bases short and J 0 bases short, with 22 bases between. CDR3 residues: CASSPAPGGQKLAKNIQYF. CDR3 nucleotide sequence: TGTGCCAGCAGCCCAGCGCCTGGGGGACAAAAACTAGCCAAAAACATTCAGTACTTC.

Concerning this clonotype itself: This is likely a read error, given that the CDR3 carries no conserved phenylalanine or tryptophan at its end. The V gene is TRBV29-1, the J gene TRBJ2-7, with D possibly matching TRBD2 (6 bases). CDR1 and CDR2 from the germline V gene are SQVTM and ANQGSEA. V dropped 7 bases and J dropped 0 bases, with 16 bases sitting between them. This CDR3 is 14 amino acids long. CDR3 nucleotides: TGCAGCGCGGGCGGGACGGCTAGCTCCTACGAGCAGTACTAC. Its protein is CSAGGTASSYEQYY.

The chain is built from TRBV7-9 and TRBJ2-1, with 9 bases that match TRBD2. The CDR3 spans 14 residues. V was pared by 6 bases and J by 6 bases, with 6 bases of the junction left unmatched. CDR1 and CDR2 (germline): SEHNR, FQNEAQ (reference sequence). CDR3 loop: CASRTGTSSNEQFF. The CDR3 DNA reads TGTGCCAGCAGGACCGGGACTAGCAGCAATGAGCAGTTCTTC. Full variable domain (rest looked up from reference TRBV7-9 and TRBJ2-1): DTGVSQNPRHKITKRGQNVTFRCDPISEHNRLYWYRQTLGQGPEFLTYFQNEAQLEKSRLLSDRFSAERPKGSFSTLEIQRTEQGDSAMYLCASRTGTSSNEQFFGPGTRLTVL.

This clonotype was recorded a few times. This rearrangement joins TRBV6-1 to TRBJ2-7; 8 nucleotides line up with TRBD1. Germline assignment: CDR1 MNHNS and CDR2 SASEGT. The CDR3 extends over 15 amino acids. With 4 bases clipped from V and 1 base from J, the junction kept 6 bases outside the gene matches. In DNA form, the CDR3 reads TGTGCCAGCAGTGGCAACCGGGACAGGTCCTACGAGCAGTACTTC. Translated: CASSGNRDRSYEQYF.

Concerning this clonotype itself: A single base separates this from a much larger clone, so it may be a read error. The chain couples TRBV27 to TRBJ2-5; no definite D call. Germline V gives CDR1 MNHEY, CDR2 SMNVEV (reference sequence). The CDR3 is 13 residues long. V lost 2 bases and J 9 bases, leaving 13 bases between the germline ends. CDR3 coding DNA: TGTGCCAGCAGTTTAATTTTTGGGGAACCCCAGTACTTC. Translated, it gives CASSLIFGEPQYF.

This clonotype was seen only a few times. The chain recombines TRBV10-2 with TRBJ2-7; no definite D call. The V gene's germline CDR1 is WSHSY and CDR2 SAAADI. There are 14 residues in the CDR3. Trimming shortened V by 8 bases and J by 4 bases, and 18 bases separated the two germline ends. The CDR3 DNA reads TGCGCCAGCTCTGAAGGCCTCCTCCTATACGAGCAGTACTTC. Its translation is CASSEGLLLYEQYF.

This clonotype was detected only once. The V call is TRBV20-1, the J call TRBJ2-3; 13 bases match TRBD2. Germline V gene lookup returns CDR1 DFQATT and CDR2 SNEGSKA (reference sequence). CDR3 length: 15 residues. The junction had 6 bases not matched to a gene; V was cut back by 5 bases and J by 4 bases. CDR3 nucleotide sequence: TGCAGTGCTCAAACTAGCGGGAGGGGATCAGATACGCAGTATTTT. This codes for CSAQTSGRGSDTQYF.

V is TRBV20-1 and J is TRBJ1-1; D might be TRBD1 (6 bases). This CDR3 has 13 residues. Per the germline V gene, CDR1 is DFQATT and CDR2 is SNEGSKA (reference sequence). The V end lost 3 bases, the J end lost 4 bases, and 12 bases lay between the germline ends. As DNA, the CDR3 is TGCAGTGCTAGCGAGCGCAGGGGCACTGAAGCTTTCTTT. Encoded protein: CSASERRGTEAFF.

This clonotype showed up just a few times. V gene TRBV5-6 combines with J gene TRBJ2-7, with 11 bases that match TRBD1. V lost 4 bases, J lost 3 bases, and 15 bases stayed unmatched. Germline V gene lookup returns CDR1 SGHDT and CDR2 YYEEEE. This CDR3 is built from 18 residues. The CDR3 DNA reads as TGTGCCAGCAGCCAGTCCCGGGACAGGGGGTCTTACTACTACGAGCAGTACTTC. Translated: CASSQSRDRGSYYYEQYF.

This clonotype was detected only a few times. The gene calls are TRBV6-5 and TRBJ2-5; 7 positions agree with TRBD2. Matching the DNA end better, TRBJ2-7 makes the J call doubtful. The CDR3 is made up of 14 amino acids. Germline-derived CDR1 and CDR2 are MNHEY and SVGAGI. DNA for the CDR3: TGTGCCAGCAGTTACGGAGGGAGGGGAGACGAGCAGTACTTC. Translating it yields CASSYGGRGDEQYF.

CDR3 in DNA: TGTGCCAGCAGCTTAGGGGCTCTGTCGGGTCATCAGCCCCAGCATTTT. Translating gives CASSLGALSGHQPQHF. This rearrangement joins TRBV7-9 to TRBJ1-5; D remains unclear. V lost 1 base and J lost 5, with 15 bases in between. CDR3 size: 16 residues. The germline V gene encodes CDR1 SEHNR and CDR2 FQNEAQ (reference sequence).

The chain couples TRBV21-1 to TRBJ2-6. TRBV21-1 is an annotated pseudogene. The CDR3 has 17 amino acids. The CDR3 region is CASSKARGSSGANVLTF. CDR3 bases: TGTGCCAGCAGCAAAGCGCGGGGAAGCTCTGGGGCCAACGTCCTGACTTTC.

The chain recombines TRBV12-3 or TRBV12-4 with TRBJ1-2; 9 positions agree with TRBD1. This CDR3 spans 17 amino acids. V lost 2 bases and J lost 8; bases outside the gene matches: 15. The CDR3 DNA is TGTGCCAGCAGTTTACCGAACCCCGGGACAGGGATGAGGGGCTACACCTTC. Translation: CASSLPNPGTGMRGYTF.

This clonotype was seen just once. The CDR3 reads CAWSMTNTEAFF. DNA of the CDR3: TGTGCCTGGAGTATGACGAACACTGAAGCTTTCTTT. The genes are TRBV30 and TRBJ1-1; D ambiguous. The ends were cut back, 2 bases at V and 1 base at J, with 5 bases in the middle. The CDR3 totals 12 residues. Germline V CDR1 and CDR2: GTSNPN, SVGIG (reference sequence). Variable domain in full (rest from reference TRBV30 and TRBJ1-1): SQTIHQWPATLVQPVGSPLSLECTVEGTSNPNLYWYRQAAGRGLQLLFYSVGIGQISSEVPQNLSASRPQDRQFILSSKKLLLSDSGFYLCAWSMTNTEAFFGQGTRLTVV.

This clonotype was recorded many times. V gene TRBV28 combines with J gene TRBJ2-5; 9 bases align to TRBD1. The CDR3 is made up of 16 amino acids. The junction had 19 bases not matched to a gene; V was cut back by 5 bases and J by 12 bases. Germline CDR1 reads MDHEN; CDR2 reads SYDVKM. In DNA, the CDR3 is TGTGCCAGCAGTCCTTCGACCGGGACAGGGTTCGGGAGCGAGTACTTC. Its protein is CASSPSTGTGFGSEYF.

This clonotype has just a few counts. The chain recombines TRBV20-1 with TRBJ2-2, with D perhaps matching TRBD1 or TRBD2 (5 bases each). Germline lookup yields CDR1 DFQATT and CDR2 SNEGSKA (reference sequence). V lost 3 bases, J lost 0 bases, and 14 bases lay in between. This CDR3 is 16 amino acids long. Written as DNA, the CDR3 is TGCAGTGCTAGTGCGCCCGGGACCGCGAACACCGGGGAGCTGTTTTTT. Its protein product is CSASAPGTANTGELFF.

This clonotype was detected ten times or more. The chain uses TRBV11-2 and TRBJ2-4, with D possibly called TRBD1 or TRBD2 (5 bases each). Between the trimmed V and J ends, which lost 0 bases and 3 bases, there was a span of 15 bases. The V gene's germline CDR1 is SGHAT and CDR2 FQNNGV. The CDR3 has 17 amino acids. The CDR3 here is CASSLDRGAAGKNIQYF. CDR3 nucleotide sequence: TGTGCCAGCAGCTTAGATCGAGGGGCCGCGGGCAAAAACATTCAGTACTTC.

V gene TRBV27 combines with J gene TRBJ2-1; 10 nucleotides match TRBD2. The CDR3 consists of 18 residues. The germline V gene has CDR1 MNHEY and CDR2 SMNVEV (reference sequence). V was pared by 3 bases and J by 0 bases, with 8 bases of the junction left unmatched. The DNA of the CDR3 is TGTGCCAGCAGTTTCGGGACTAGCGTTCCTCTCTCCTACAATGAGCAGTTCTTC. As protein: CASSFGTSVPLSYNEQFF.

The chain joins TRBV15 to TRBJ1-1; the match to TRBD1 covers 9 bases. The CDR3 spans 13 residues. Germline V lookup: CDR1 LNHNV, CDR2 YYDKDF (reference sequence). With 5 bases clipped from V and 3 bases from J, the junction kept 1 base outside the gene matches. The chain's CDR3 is CATSGQGYTEAFF. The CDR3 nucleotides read TGTGCCACCAGCGGACAGGGGTACACTGAAGCTTTCTTT.

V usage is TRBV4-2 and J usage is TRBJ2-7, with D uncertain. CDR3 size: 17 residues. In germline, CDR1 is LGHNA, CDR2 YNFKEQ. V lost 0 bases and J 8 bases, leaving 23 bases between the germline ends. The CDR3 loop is CASSQELFRDSYNKQYF. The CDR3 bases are TGTGCCAGCAGCCAAGAATTATTCCGAGATTCCTACAATAAGCAGTACTTC.

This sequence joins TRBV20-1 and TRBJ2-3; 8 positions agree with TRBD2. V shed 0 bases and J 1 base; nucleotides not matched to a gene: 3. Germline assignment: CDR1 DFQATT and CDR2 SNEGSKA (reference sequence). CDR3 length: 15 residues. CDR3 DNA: TGCAGTGCTAGAGAGTTCGGGGGGGGCACAGATACGCAGTATTTT. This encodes CSAREFGGGTDTQYF.

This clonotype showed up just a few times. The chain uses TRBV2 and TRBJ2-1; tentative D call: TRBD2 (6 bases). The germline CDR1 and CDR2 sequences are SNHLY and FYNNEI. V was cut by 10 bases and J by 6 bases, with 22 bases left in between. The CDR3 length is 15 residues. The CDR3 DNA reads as TGTGCCACCACCCCCCGTAGCGGAGCGGGCAATGAGCAGTTCTTC. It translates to CATTPRSGAGNEQFF.

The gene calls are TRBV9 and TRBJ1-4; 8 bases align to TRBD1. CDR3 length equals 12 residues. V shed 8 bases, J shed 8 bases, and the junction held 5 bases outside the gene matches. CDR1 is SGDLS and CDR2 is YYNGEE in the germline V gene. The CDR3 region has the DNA TGTGCCAGTCGAGGGGACAGGGAAAAACTGTTTTTT. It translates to CASRGDREKLFF.

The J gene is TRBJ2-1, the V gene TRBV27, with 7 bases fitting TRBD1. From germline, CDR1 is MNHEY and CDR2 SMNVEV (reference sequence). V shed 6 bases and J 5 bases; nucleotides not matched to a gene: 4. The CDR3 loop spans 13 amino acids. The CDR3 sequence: CASSQGVNNEQFF. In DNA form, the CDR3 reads TGTGCCAGCAGCCAGGGGGTCAACAATGAGCAGTTCTTC.